A single TCR beta chain is shown here with its context. These data are taken from a study of blood T cell repertoires in COVID-19. Study summary: COVID-19 samples from acute and convalescent phases originated in the United States, Italy and Spain. PBMCs, B-cell-depleted T cells, or T cells provided the cDNA or gDNA that made up the material.

Clones were read by immunoSEQ multiplex PCR, and TCRdb kept only the in-frame ones, dropping some. The sample records roughly 200,000 clones, roughly 84% being singletons. The CDR3 totals 18 residues. The receptor's source is a man aged 35 to 55 with acute or convalescent COVID-19. The chain employs TRBV12-2 and TRBJ1-2; the tabulated D call, TRBD1, remains unverified against the DNA. TRBV12-2 is designated a pseudogene. Sequenced material: peripheral blood. This CDR3 is CASRLAATGGGRSYGYTF. CDR3 bases: TGTGCAAGTCGCTTAGCGGCCACAGGGGGAGGCAGGAGCTATGGCTACACCTTC.